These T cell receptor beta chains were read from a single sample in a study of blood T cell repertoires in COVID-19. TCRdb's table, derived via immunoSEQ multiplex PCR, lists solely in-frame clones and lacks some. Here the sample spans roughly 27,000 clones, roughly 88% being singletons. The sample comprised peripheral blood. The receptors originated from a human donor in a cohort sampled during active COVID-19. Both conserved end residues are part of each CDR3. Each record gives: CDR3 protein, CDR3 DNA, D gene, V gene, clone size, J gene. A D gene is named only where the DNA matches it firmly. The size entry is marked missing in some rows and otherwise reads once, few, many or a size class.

CDR3 protein: CASSEARTGGPYQETQYF
CDR3 DNA: TGTGCCAGCAGTGAAGCGAGGACAGGGGGGCCCTACCAAGAGACCCAGTACTTC
D gene: TRBD1
V gene: TRBV6-1
clone size: -
J gene: TRBJ2-5

CDR3 protein: CASSPEDREGEQYF
CDR3 DNA: TGTGCCAGCAGCCCCGAGGACAGGGAGGGCGAGCAGTACTTC
D gene: -
V gene: TRBV7-9
clone size: -
J gene: TRBJ2-7

CDR3 protein: CASSGMGAYEQYF
CDR3 DNA: TGTGCCAGCAGTGGGATGGGGGCGTACGAGCAGTACTTC
D gene: -
V gene: TRBV6-2/TRBV6-3
clone size: few
J gene: TRBJ2-7

CDR3 protein: CASSQRDTYTQYF
CDR3 DNA: TGTGCCAGCAGCCAACGGGACACTTATACGCAGTATTTT
D gene: -
V gene: TRBV12-3/TRBV12-4
clone size: -
J gene: TRBJ2-3

CDR3 protein: CASKQGSYEQYF
CDR3 DNA: TGTGCCAGTAAGCAGGGCTCCTACGAGCAGTACTTC
D gene: -
V gene: TRBV19
clone size: few
J gene: TRBJ2-7

CDR3 protein: CATSRGPTWNEQFF
CDR3 DNA: TGTGCCACCAGTAGGGGCCCGACCTGGAATGAGCAGTTCTTC
D gene: -
V gene: TRBV24-1
clone size: -
J gene: TRBJ2-1

CDR3 protein: CASSQARATEAFF
CDR3 DNA: TGCGCCAGCAGCCAAGCCAGGGCCACTGAAGCTTTCTTT
D gene: -
V gene: TRBV4-1
clone size: -
J gene: TRBJ1-1

CDR3 protein: CASSQSSYNSPLHF
CDR3 DNA: TGTGCCAGCAGCCAGAGCTCCTATAATTCACCCCTCCACTTT
D gene: -
V gene: TRBV3-1/TRBV3-2
clone size: -
J gene: TRBJ1-6

CDR3 protein: CASGSRDSGPHEQYF
CDR3 DNA: TGTGCTAGTGGTTCCCGGGACTCGGGCCCCCACGAGCAGTACTTC
D gene: -
V gene: TRBV12-5
clone size: -
J gene: TRBJ2-7

CDR3 protein: CAISDHRRGPVKEGGNTIYF
CDR3 DNA: TGTGCCATCAGTGACCACCGGAGGGGGCCAGTGAAGGAGGGTGGAAACACCATATATTTT
D gene: TRBD1
V gene: TRBV10-3
clone size: -
J gene: TRBJ1-3

CDR3 protein: CASSDLSTEAFF
CDR3 DNA: TGTGCCAGCAGTGACCTCAGCACTGAAGCTTTCTTT
D gene: -
V gene: TRBV25-1
clone size: once
J gene: TRBJ1-1

CDR3 protein: CASSLSTGYEQYF
CDR3 DNA: TGTGCCAGCAGCTTAAGCACCGGCTACGAGCAGTACTTC
D gene: -
V gene: TRBV11-3
clone size: -
J gene: TRBJ2-7

CDR3 protein: CASSGAGTGDAQYF
CDR3 DNA: TGTGCCAGCAGCGGTGCCGGGACAGGGGATGCCCAGTACTTC
D gene: TRBD1
V gene: TRBV9
clone size: -
J gene: TRBJ2-5

CDR3 protein: CASSEQGSHNSPLHF
CDR3 DNA: TGCGCCAGCAGCGAACAGGGGTCCCATAATTCACCCCTCCACTTT
D gene: TRBD1
V gene: TRBV5-1
clone size: -
J gene: TRBJ1-6

CDR3 protein: CASSTNNRDRGRGYTF
CDR3 DNA: TGTGCCAGTAGTACCAACAACCGGGACAGGGGCCGAGGCTACACCTTC
D gene: TRBD1
V gene: TRBV19
clone size: -
J gene: TRBJ1-2

CDR3 protein: CASSPRDGGGTNEKLFF
CDR3 DNA: TGTGCCAGCAGCCCCCGAGACGGGGGGGGGACTAATGAAAAACTGTTTTTT
D gene: -
V gene: TRBV9
clone size: once
J gene: TRBJ1-4

CDR3 protein: CSSRRETQYF
CDR3 DNA: TGCAGTTCCCGCAGAGAGACCCAGTACTTC
D gene: -
V gene: TRBV20-1
clone size: -
J gene: TRBJ2-5

CDR3 protein: CATGQGALEQYF
CDR3 DNA: TGTGCCACGGGACAGGGGGCTTTAGAGCAGTACTTC
D gene: TRBD1
V gene: TRBV27
clone size: -
J gene: TRBJ2-7

CDR3 protein: CASSSLYNSPLHF
CDR3 DNA: TGTGCCAGCAGCTCACTCTATAATTCACCCCTCCACTTT
D gene: -
V gene: TRBV5-4
clone size: -
J gene: TRBJ1-6

CDR3 protein: CAWQKGQGSNGYTF
CDR3 DNA: TGTGCCTGGCAGAAAGGACAGGGGTCGAATGGCTACACCTTC
D gene: TRBD1
V gene: TRBV30
clone size: -
J gene: TRBJ1-2

CDR3 protein: CASSSRTGGEASYQPQHF
CDR3 DNA: TGTGCCAGCAGTTCCAGGACAGGGGGGGAGGCGAGTTATCAGCCCCAGCATTTT
D gene: TRBD1
V gene: TRBV27
clone size: -
J gene: TRBJ1-5

CDR3 protein: CASSSSGGDRAHF
CDR3 DNA: TGTGCTAGCAGCTCCAGTGGGGGGGACCGCGCGCACTTC
D gene: TRBD2
V gene: TRBV7-7
clone size: -
J gene: TRBJ2-5

CDR3 protein: CASSHLAGGETQYF
CDR3 DNA: TGTGCCAGCAGCCACCTAGCGGGGGGTGAGACCCAGTACTTC
D gene: TRBD2
V gene: TRBV9
clone size: -
J gene: TRBJ2-5

CDR3 protein: CSVEDPRTDTQYF
CDR3 DNA: TGCAGCGTTGAAGATCCACGGACAGATACGCAGTATTTT
D gene: -
V gene: TRBV29-1
clone size: -
J gene: TRBJ2-3

CDR3 protein: CASSLGQGPDTQYF
CDR3 DNA: TGCGCCAGCAGCTTGGGGCAGGGGCCAGATACGCAGTATTTT
D gene: -
V gene: TRBV5-1
clone size: -
J gene: TRBJ2-3

CDR3 protein: CASSSDSSYNSPLHF
CDR3 DNA: TGTGCCAGCAGTTCCGACAGCTCCTATAATTCACCCCTCCACTTT
D gene: -
V gene: TRBV28
clone size: -
J gene: TRBJ1-6

CDR3 protein: CASSGERSSYNEQFF
CDR3 DNA: TGCGCCAGCAGCGGAGAGCGTAGCTCCTACAATGAGCAGTTCTTC
D gene: -
V gene: TRBV5-1
clone size: -
J gene: TRBJ2-1

CDR3 protein: CASGRARGINQPQHF
CDR3 DNA: TGTGCCAGCGGTCGGGCACGGGGAATCAATCAGCCCCAGCATTTT
D gene: -
V gene: TRBV6-6
clone size: few
J gene: TRBJ1-5

CDR3 protein: CASSHHPSAGLGEQFF
CDR3 DNA: TGTGCCAGCAGCCATCATCCCTCAGCGGGGTTGGGGGAGCAGTTCTTC
D gene: TRBD2
V gene: TRBV14
clone size: -
J gene: TRBJ2-1

CDR3 protein: CASSQEMERGTNTGELFF
CDR3 DNA: TGTGCCAGCAGCCAAGAAATGGAACGGGGGACTAACACCGGGGAGCTGTTTTTT
D gene: -
V gene: TRBV3-1/TRBV3-2
clone size: once
J gene: TRBJ2-2

CDR3 protein: CASSLPRRGGDTQYF
CDR3 DNA: TGTGCCAGCAGCTTACCGCGGCGGGGTGGAGATACGCAGTATTTT
D gene: -
V gene: TRBV7-2
clone size: -
J gene: TRBJ2-3

CDR3 protein: CASRTGNTGELFF
CDR3 DNA: TGTGCCAGCAGGACAGGGAACACCGGGGAGCTGTTTTTT
D gene: -
V gene: TRBV7-3
clone size: -
J gene: TRBJ2-2

CDR3 protein: CASSLLGGDLTDTQYF
CDR3 DNA: TGTGCCAGCAGCCTACTAGGAGGGGACCTTACAGATACGCAGTATTTT
D gene: -
V gene: TRBV5-6
clone size: -
J gene: TRBJ2-3

CDR3 protein: CASSQVGPSGGAQETQYF
CDR3 DNA: TGTGCCAGCAGCCAAGTTGGACCTAGCGGGGGGGCCCAAGAGACCCAGTACTTC
D gene: TRBD2
V gene: TRBV4-2
clone size: -
J gene: TRBJ2-5

CDR3 protein: CASSKDGNSNQPQHF
CDR3 DNA: TGTGCCAGCAGCAAAGACGGGAATAGCAATCAGCCCCAGCATTTT
D gene: -
V gene: TRBV28
clone size: few
J gene: TRBJ1-5

CDR3 protein: CASSSTGTRNTEAFF
CDR3 DNA: TGCGCCAGCAGCTCGACAGGGACGCGGAACACTGAAGCTTTCTTT
D gene: TRBD1
V gene: TRBV5-1
clone size: medium-sized
J gene: TRBJ1-1

CDR3 protein: CASSVDGQGNGYTF
CDR3 DNA: TGTGCCAGCAGCGTAGATGGACAGGGTAATGGCTACACCTTC
D gene: TRBD1
V gene: TRBV9
clone size: once
J gene: TRBJ1-2

CDR3 protein: CASSGEQGLDTEAFF
CDR3 DNA: TGCGCCAGCAGTGGGGAACAGGGGCTGGACACTGAAGCTTTCTTT
D gene: TRBD1
V gene: TRBV10-1
clone size: -
J gene: TRBJ1-1

CDR3 protein: CASSQGYENTEAFF
CDR3 DNA: TGTGCCAGCAGCCAAGGCTATGAGAACACTGAAGCTTTCTTT
D gene: -
V gene: TRBV4-2
clone size: once
J gene: TRBJ1-1

CDR3 protein: CASSLDQTSGQIYNEQFF
CDR3 DNA: TGTGCCAGCAGCTTAGACCAGACTAGCGGACAAATCTACAATGAGCAGTTCTTC
D gene: TRBD2
V gene: TRBV11-3
clone size: -
J gene: TRBJ2-1

CDR3 protein: CASSPTTSRADTQYF
CDR3 DNA: TGTGCCAGCAGTCCGACGACTAGCCGCGCAGATACGCAGTATTTT
D gene: TRBD2
V gene: TRBV27
clone size: once
J gene: TRBJ2-3

CDR3 protein: CASSSGQHEQFF
CDR3 DNA: TGCGCCAGCAGCTCTGGACAGCATGAGCAGTTCTTC
D gene: -
V gene: TRBV5-1
clone size: -
J gene: TRBJ2-1

CDR3 protein: CASSLIQGTNSPLHF
CDR3 DNA: TGCGCCAGCAGCTTGATTCAGGGTACGAATTCACCCCTCCACTTT
D gene: -
V gene: TRBV5-1
clone size: -
J gene: TRBJ1-6